This T cell receptor beta chain was recovered during a study of radiation and T cells in renal cell carcinoma. Overall study findings and caveats: In blood, top tumor clones expanded by 2 weeks, shrinking by 4.

This sample's time point: baseline pretreatment blood. Treatment of the sample: 15 Gy SBRT to primary tumor, nephrectomy 4 weeks later. This CDR3 comprises 15 residues. Germline CDR1 is SGDLS and CDR2 is YYNGEE. Trimming removed 0 bases at V and 0 bases at J, with 8 bases between. Profiling relied on immunoSEQ multiplex PCR, and the TCRdb table lists in-frame clones only, not all of them. The table includes about 150,000 clones, approximately 90% detected once. This clone was seen only once. Its antigen remains unknown. The chain links TRBV9 to TRBJ2-3; tentatively, D is TRBD1 or TRBD2 (5 bases each). The TCR originated in a woman between 45 and 65 years old with renal cell carcinoma. Material: blood, obtained from a patient whose treatment included radiotherapy and nephrectomy. CDR3 residues: CASSVAGPSTDTQYF. In DNA, the CDR3 is TGTGCCAGCAGCGTAGCGGGACCAAGCACAGATACGCAGTATTTT.